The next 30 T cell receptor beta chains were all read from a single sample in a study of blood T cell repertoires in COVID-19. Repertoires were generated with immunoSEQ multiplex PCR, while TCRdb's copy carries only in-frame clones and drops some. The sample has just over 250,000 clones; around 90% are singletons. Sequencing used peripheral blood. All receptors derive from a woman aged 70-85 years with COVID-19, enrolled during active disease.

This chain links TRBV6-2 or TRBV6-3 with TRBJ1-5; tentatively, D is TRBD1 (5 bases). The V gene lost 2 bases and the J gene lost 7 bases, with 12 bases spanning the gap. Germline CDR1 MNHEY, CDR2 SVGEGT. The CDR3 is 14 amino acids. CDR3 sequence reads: CASSYQGAGQPQHF. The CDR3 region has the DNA TGTGCCAGCAGTTACCAAGGGGCCGGGCAGCCCCAGCATTTT.

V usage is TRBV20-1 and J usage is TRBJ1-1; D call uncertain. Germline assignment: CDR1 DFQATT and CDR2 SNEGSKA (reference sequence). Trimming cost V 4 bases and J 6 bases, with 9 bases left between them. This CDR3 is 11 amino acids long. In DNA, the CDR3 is TGCAGTGCTAAACGGGTGGCTGAAGCTTTCTTT. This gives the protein CSAKRVAEAFF.

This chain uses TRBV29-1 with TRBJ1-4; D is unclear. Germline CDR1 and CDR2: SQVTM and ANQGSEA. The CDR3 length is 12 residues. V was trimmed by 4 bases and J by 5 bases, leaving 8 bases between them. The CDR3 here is CSVVAENEKLFF. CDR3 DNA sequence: TGCAGCGTTGTGGCAGAAAATGAAAAACTGTTTTTT.

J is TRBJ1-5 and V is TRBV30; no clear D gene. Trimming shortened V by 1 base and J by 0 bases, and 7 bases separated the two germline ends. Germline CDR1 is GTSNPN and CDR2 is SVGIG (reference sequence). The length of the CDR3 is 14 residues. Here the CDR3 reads CAWSGPYSNQPQHF. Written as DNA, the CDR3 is TGTGCCTGGAGTGGGCCGTATAGCAATCAGCCCCAGCATTTT. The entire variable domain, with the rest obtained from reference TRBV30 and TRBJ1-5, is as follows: SQTIHQWPATLVQPVGSPLSLECTVEGTSNPNLYWYRQAAGRGLQLLFYSVGIGQISSEVPQNLSASRPQDRQFILSSKKLLLSDSGFYLCAWSGPYSNQPQHFGDGTRLSIL.

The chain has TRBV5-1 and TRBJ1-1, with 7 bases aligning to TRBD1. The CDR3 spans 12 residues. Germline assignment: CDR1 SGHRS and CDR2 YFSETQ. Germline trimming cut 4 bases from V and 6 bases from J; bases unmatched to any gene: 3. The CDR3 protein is CASSQDRAEAFF. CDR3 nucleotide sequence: TGCGCCAGCAGCCAAGACAGGGCTGAAGCTTTCTTT. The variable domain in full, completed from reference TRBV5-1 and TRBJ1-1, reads KAGVTQTPRYLIKTRGQQVTLSCSPISGHRSVSWYQQTPGQGLQFLFEYFSETQRNKGNFPGRFSGRQFSNSRSEMNVSTLELGDSALYLCASSQDRAEAFFGQGTRLTVV.

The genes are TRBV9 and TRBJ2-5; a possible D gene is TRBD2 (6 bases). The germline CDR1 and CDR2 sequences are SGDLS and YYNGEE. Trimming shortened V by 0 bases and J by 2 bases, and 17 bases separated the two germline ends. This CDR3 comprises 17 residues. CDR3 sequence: CASSVGPPAGPQETQYF. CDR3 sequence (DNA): TGTGCCAGCAGCGTAGGCCCCCCCGCGGGGCCACAAGAGACCCAGTACTTC. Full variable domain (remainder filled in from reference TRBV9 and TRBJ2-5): DSGVTQTPKHLITATGQRVTLRCSPRSGDLSVYWYQQSLDQGLQFLIQYYNGEERAKGNILERFSAQQFPDLHSELNLSSLELGDSALYFCASSVGPPAGPQETQYFGPGTRLLVL.

The CDR3 DNA reads TGTGCCAGCACCTCCTTCAACACCATATATTTT. Translating it yields CASTSFNTIYF. The rearrangement links TRBV6-6 to TRBJ1-3; D ambiguous. V was trimmed by 7 bases and J by 7 bases, leaving 8 bases between them. The length of the CDR3 is 11 residues. Germline CDR1 and CDR2: MNHNY and SVGAGI (reference sequence).

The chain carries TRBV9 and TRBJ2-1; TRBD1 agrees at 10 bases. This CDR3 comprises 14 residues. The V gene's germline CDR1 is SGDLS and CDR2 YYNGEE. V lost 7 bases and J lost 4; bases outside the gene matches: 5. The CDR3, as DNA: TGTGCCAGCGACGGGACAGGGGCGTACAATGAGCAGTTCTTC. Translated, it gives CASDGTGAYNEQFF.

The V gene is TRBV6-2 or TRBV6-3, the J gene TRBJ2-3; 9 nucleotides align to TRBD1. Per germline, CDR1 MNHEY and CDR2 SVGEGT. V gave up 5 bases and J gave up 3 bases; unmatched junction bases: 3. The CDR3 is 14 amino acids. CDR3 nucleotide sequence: TGTGCCAGCAGTAAGACAGGGGGGACAGATACGCAGTATTTT. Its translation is CASSKTGGTDTQYF.

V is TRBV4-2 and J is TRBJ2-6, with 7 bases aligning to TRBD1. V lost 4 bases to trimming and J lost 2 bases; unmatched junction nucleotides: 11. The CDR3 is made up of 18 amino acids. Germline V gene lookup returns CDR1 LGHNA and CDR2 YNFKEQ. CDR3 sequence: CASSRSGTGVAGANVLTF. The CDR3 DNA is TGTGCCAGCAGCCGCTCGGGCACAGGGGTAGCTGGGGCCAACGTCCTGACTTTC.

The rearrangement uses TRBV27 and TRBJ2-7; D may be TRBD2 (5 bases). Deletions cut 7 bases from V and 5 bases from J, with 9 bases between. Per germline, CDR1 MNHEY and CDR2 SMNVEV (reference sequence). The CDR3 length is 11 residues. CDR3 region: CASKRRDEQYF. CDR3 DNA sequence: TGTGCCAGCAAGCGGAGAGACGAGCAGTACTTC.

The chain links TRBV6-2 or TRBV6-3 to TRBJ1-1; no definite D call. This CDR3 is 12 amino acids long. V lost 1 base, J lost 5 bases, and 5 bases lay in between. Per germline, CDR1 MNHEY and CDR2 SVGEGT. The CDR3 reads CASSYWETEAFF. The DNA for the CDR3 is TGTGCCAGCAGTTACTGGGAGACTGAAGCTTTCTTT.

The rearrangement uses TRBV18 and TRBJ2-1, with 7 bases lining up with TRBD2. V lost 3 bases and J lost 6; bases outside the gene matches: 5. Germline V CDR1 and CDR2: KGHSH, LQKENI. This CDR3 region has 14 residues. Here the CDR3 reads CASSPSREVNEQFF. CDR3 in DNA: TGTGCCAGCTCACCTAGTCGGGAGGTCAATGAGCAGTTCTTC.

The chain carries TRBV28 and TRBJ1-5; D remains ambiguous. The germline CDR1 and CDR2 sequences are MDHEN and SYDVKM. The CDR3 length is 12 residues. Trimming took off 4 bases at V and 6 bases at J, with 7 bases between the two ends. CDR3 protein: CASSYGFQPQHF. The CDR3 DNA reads TGTGCCAGCAGTTACGGGTTTCAGCCCCAGCATTTT.

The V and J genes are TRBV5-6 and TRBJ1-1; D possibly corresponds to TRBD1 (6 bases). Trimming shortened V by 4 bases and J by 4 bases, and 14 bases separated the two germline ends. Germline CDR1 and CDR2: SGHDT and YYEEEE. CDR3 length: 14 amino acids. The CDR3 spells CASSENRAGTEAFF. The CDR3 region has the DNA TGTGCCAGCAGCGAAAACAGGGCTGGCACTGAAGCTTTCTTT.

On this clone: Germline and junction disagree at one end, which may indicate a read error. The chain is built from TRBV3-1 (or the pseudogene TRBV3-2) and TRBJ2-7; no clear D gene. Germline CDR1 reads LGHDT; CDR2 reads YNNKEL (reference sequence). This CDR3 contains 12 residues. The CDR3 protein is CASSQETRSVDF. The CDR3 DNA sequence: TGTGCCAGCAGCCAAGAGACAAGGTCGGTCGACTTC.

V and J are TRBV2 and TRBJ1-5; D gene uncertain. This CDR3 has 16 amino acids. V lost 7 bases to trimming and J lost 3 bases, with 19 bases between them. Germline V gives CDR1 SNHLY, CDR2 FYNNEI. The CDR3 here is CASNGWVSPDNQPQHF. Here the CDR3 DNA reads TGTGCCAGCAACGGGTGGGTCAGCCCTGACAATCAGCCCCAGCATTTT.

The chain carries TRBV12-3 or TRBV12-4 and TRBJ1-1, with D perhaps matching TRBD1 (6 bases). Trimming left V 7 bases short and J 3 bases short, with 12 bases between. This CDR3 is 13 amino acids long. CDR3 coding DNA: TGTGCCAGCAAGGAACCAGGGGACACTGAAGCTTTCTTT. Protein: CASKEPGDTEAFF.

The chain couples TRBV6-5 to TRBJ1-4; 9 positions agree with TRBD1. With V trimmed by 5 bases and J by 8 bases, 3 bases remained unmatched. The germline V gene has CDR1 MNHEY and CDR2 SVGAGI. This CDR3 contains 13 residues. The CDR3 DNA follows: TGTGCCAGCAGTCGGGACAGGGAAGAAAAACTGTTTTTT. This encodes CASSRDREEKLFF.

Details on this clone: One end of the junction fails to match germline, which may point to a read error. The CDR3 loop is CASGDRVAGTGELFF. CDR3 DNA sequence: TGTGCCAGCGGTGACAGGGTAGCGGGCACCGGGGAGCTGTTTTTT. V usage is TRBV2 and J usage is TRBJ2-2, with D perhaps assigned TRBD1 or TRBD2 (7 bases each). Germline V gene data show CDR1 as SNHLY and CDR2 as FYNNEI. The CDR3 is 15 residues long.

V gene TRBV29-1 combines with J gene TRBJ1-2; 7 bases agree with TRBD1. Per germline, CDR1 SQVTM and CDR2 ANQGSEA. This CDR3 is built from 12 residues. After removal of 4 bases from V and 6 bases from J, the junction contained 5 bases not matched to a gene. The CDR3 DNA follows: TGCAGCGTTGCAAAGGGGGCCCATGGCTACACCTTC. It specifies CSVAKGAHGYTF.

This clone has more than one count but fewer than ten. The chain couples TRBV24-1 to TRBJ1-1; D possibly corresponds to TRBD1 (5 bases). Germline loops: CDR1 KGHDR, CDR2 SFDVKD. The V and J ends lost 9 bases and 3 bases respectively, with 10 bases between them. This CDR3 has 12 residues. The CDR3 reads CATSGEDTEAFF. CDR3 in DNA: TGTGCCACCTCGGGGGAGGACACTGAAGCTTTCTTT.

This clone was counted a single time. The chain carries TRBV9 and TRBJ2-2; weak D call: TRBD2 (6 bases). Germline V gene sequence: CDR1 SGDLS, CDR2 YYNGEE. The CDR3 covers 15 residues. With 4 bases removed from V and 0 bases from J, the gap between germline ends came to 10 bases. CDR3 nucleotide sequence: TGTGCCAGCAGCCGGAGACTAGCGAACACCGGGGAGCTGTTTTTT. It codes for CASSRRLANTGELFF.

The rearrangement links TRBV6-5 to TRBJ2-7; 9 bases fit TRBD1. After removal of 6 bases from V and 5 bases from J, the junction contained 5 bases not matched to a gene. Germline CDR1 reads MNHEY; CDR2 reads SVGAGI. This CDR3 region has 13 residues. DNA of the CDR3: TGTGCCAGCAGCCGGGGACAGGGTCACGAGCAGTACTTC. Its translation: CASSRGQGHEQYF.

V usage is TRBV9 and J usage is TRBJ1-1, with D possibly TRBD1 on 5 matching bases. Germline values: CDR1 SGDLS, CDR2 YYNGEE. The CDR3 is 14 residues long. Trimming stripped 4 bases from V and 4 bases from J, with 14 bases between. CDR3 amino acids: CASSRGTGSTEAFF. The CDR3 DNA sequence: TGTGCCAGCAGCCGGGGGACCGGAAGCACTGAAGCTTTCTTT.

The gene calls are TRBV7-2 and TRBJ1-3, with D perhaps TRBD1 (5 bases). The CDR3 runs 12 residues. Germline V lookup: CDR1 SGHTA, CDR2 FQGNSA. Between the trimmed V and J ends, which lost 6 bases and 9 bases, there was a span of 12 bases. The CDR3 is CASSRPGLTIYF. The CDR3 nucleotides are TGTGCCAGCAGTCGTCCGGGACTCACCATATATTTT. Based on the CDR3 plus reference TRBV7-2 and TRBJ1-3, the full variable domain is GAGVSQSPSNKVTEKGKDVELRCDPISGHTALYWYRQSLGQGLEFLIYFQGNSAPDKSGLPSDRFSAERTGGSVSTLTIQRTQQEDSAVYLCASSRPGLTIYFGEGSWLTVV.

CDR3 DNA: TGTGCCTGGAGTCTCCTGAATGAGCAGTTCTTC. It codes for CAWSLLNEQFF. The V and J genes are TRBV30 and TRBJ2-1; D is unclear. The CDR3 loop spans 11 amino acids. From germline, CDR1 is GTSNPN and CDR2 SVGIG (reference sequence). With 2 bases removed from V and 7 bases from J, the gap between germline ends came to 6 bases.

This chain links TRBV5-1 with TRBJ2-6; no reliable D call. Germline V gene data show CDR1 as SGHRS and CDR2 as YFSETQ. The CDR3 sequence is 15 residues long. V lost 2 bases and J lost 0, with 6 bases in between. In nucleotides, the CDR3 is TGCGCCAGCAGCTTTCGGGTCTCTGGGGCCAACGTCCTGACTTTC. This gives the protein CASSFRVSGANVLTF.

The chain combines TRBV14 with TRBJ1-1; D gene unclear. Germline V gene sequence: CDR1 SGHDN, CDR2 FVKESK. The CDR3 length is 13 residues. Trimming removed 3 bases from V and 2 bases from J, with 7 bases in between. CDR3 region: CASSQQINTEAFF. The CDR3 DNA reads TGTGCCAGCAGCCAGCAGATTAACACTGAAGCTTTCTTT.

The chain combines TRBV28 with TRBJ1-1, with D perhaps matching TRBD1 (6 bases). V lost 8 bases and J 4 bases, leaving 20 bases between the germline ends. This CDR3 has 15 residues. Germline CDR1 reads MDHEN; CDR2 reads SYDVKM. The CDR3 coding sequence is TGTGCCAGCCGACCCGTTCTGGGGGCTTTCACTGAAGCTTTCTTT. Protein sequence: CASRPVLGAFTEAFF. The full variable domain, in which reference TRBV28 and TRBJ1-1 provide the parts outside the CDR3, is DVKVTQSSRYLVKRTGEKVFLECVQDMDHENMFWYRQDPGLGLRLIYFSYDVKMKEKGDIPEGYSVSREKKERFSLILESASTNQTSMYLCASRPVLGAFTEAFFGQGTRLTVV.